This T cell receptor (beta chain) was captured by sequencing in a study of CD8 T cells in Susac syndrome. After extraction with the RNeasy kit, roughly 0.45 to 1 ug of the RNA was reverse transcribed using random hexamers. The method of amplification for TCR beta CDR3 was immunoSEQ multiplex PCR, covering 54 Vbeta and 13 Jbeta. TCRdb re-called the immunoSEQ multiplex PCR reads through MiXCR, storing one row per CDR3 protein. This sample has 350,000 to 550,000 distinct CDR3 sequences, with about 85% found just once. The authors carried out high-throughput sequencing of TCR beta. They applied it to CD8+ and CD4+ T cells obtained from blood. The CDR3 runs to 14 residues. The V gene end was trimmed by 7 bases and the J gene end by 8 bases; junction bases not matched to a gene: 6. The germline V gene encodes CDR1 SGHVS and CDR2 FQNEAQ.

This sequence originates from a human donor with multiple sclerosis. This rearrangement joins TRBV7-8 to TRBJ2-1; 12 nucleotides match TRBD2. The sample consisted of CD8+ T cells from PBMCs. The CDR3, as DNA: TGTGCCAGCAACCGACTAGCGGGGGCTCATGAGCAGTTCTTC. Its translation is CASNRLAGAHEQFF. Full variable domain (outside the CDR3, taken from reference TRBV7-8 and TRBJ2-1): GAGVSQSPRYKVAKRGQDVALRCDPISGHVSLFWYQQALGQGPEFLTYFQNEAQLDKSGLPSDRFFAERPEGSVSTLKIQRTQQEDSAVYLCASNRLAGAHEQFFGPGTRLTVL.